The clone carrying this T cell receptor beta chain appeared once. Its antigen is unidentified. This sample is part of a study of response to subunit inactivated influenza vaccine. Findings and limits, study-wide: With each seasonal influenza vaccination, the authors suggested, few new T cells are recruited.

Trimming took 2 bases from V and 4 from J, leaving 14 bases between them. This CDR3 comprises 14 residues. Germline V gene data show CDR1 as DFQATT and CDR2 as SNEGSKA (reference sequence). TCRdb analysed the RT-PCR reads with MiXCR anew, one entry per CDR3 protein. The table lists 500,000 to 550,000 distinct CDR3 sequences, under 30% of them singletons. This sample also belongs to another study, concerning T cells expressing NK-cell markers. Per that study: In generating TCR beta cDNA, 5'RACE template switching with UMIs was used. CD3+CD56+NKG2C+, CD3+CD56+NKG2C- and CD3+CD56-NKG2C+ T cells, once sorted, supplied the TCR beta repertoires. The dominant NKG2C+ clonotypes represented about 1.0-8% of CD8+ T cells in five to seven donors. Four donors' CD3+CD56-NKG2C+ cells were dominated by the same clonotypes.

The chain has TRBV20-1 and TRBJ1-1; TRBD1 might be the D (5 bases). The sequence was obtained from a middle-aged man who received an inactivated influenza vaccine. This material consisted of CD4+ T cells sorted from PBMCs, taken approximately 12 days after vaccination. The chain's CDR3 is CSARRGAATTEAFF. Here the CDR3 DNA reads TGCAGTGCTAGAAGAGGGGCAGCGACCACTGAAGCTTTCTTT.